This note documents a single TCR beta chain sequence. Its antigen is not identified. CDR1 is SQVTM, CDR2 ANQGSEA, per germline. CDR3 size: 11 residues. The ends were cut back, 5 bases at V and 4 bases at J, with 8 bases in the middle. This entry is derived from a study of cytomegalovirus exposure and HLA in healthy donors. Background on the study: There were fewer than 130 million unique TCR beta sequences, drawn from some 180 million T cells, in an earlier analysis. Study results and limitations: The classifier reportedly diagnosed cytomegalovirus status with high specificity and sensitivity. Reports state that TCR beta sequences accurately predicted most subjects' HLA-A and HLA-B alleles. Most of the TCR beta V segments (in an earlier analysis) were productive either about 87% or about 30% of the time.

PCR used 60 Vbeta primers and 13 Jbeta primers. The protocol was immunoSEQ multiplex PCR, while the TCRdb copy is restricted to in-frame clones and leaves out a portion. This table has 110,000 to 150,000 clones, roughly 85% appearing once. Sequences were obtained from PBMCs. This TCR derives from a woman in her 30s in good health and CMV-seronegative. V usage is TRBV29-1 and J usage is TRBJ2-5, with D perhaps matching TRBD2 (6 bases). In DNA, the CDR3 is TGCAGCGTTCAGGAGGGAGAGACCCAGTACTTC. As protein: CSVQEGETQYF.